Below, 19 T cell receptor beta chains from the same sample are listed, as sequenced in a study of T cells in localized non-small cell lung cancer. The table came from immunoSEQ multiplex PCR; TCRdb's copy has only in-frame clones and leaves some out. The data contain some 28,000 clones, roughly 90% of them singletons. The specimen was peripheral blood, collected before any cancer treatment. Source of these receptors: a woman between 18 and 55 years old with stage I lung adenocarcinoma.

The chain links TRBV9 to TRBJ1-1; unclear D gene. Germline-derived CDR1 and CDR2 are SGDLS and YYNGEE. The CDR3 extends over 13 amino acids. V was clipped by 0 bases and J by 2 bases, with 5 bases between them. In DNA, the CDR3 is TGTGCCAGCAGCGTAGTAGTTAACACTGAAGCTTTCTTT. Its protein product is CASSVVVNTEAFF.

The V and J genes are TRBV6-6 and TRBJ1-4; D might be TRBD1 (5 bases). The V and J ends lost 11 bases and 7 bases respectively, with 17 bases between them. The CDR3 is 13 amino acids. Germline values: CDR1 MNHNY, CDR2 SVGAGI (reference sequence). Here the CDR3 DNA reads TGTGCCGTGCGGGGGATAGGAAGTGAAAAACTGTTTTTT. Translation gives CAVRGIGSEKLFF.

The V call is TRBV7-9, the J call TRBJ2-2, with D uncertain. The CDR3 consists of 12 residues. Trimming left V 6 bases short and J 2 bases short, with 4 bases between. Per germline, CDR1 SEHNR and CDR2 FQNEAQ (reference sequence). In DNA, the CDR3 is TGTGCCAGCAGGCCTAACACCGGGGAGCTGTTTTTT. Encoded protein: CASRPNTGELFF.

Notes on this clone: At the DNA level, this CDR3 is encoded by other sequences in the same sample as well. This rearrangement joins TRBV11-2 to TRBJ2-1; D not resolved. Trimming shortened V by 0 bases and J by 0 bases, and 6 bases separated the two germline ends. Germline V CDR1 and CDR2: SGHAT, FQNNGV. This CDR3 contains 15 residues. CDR3 loop: CASSLDLSSYNEQFF. In DNA form, the CDR3 reads TGTGCCAGCAGCTTAGATCTAAGCTCCTACAATGAGCAGTTCTTC.

This clone was observed a handful of times. V usage is TRBV7-3 and J usage is TRBJ2-2; weak D call: TRBD1 (5 bases). V dropped 6 bases and J dropped 4 bases, with 21 bases sitting between them. The CDR3 is 17 residues long. Germline V gives CDR1 SGHTA, CDR2 FQGTGA. CDR3 sequence: CASRQNPGSSSTGELFF. CDR3 in DNA: TGTGCCAGCAGACAGAATCCAGGGTCCTCCAGCACCGGGGAGCTGTTTTTT. The full variable domain, rest sourced from reference TRBV7-3 and TRBJ2-2, is GAGVSQTPSNKVTEKGKYVELRCDPISGHTALYWYRQSLGQGPEFLIYFQGTGAADDSGLPNDRFFAVRPEGSVSTLKIQRTERGDSAVYLCASRQNPGSSSTGELFFGEGSRLTVL.

The rearrangement links TRBV19 to TRBJ2-3, with 7 nucleotides matching TRBD1. The CDR3 extends over 14 amino acids. Germline-derived CDR1 and CDR2 are LNHDA and SQIVND (reference sequence). Germline trimming cut 6 bases from V and 1 base from J; bases unmatched to any gene: 4. The CDR3 DNA reads TGTGCCAGTAGCCTGACAGGGCGCACAGATACGCAGTATTTT. Protein sequence: CASSLTGRTDTQYF.

DNA for the CDR3: TGTGCCAGTAGTATGTCCGCGGGGTGGTACTATGGCTACACCTTC. It is translated as CASSMSAGWYYGYTF. The rearrangement links TRBV19 to TRBJ1-2; D remains ambiguous. V gave up 3 bases and J gave up 3 bases, with 14 bases separating them. Germline CDR1 is LNHDA and CDR2 is SQIVND (reference sequence). This CDR3 spans 15 amino acids.

The V gene is TRBV9, the J gene TRBJ2-5, with 7 nucleotides matching TRBD2. The CDR3 is made up of 14 amino acids. Per the germline V gene, CDR1 is SGDLS and CDR2 is YYNGEE. J gave up 2 bases and V 0 bases, and 1 base lay outside the gene matches. In DNA, the CDR3 is TGTGCCAGCAGCGTAGGAGCGGGGCAAGAGACCCAGTACTTC. Translated: CASSVGAGQETQYF.

The CDR3 loop is CASSGGTGGYTF. The CDR3, as DNA: TGCGCCAGCAGCGGGGGGACTGGAGGCTACACCTTC. The V call is TRBV10-1, the J call TRBJ1-2; weak D call: TRBD1 (5 bases). Germline V gene sequence: CDR1 WNHNN, CDR2 SYGVQD (reference sequence). The CDR3 has 12 residues. Trimming stripped 6 bases from V and 8 bases from J, with 13 bases between.

In its sample, this clone was seen once. This sequence joins TRBV19 and TRBJ1-1, with unresolved D. From germline, CDR1 is LNHDA and CDR2 SQIVND (reference sequence). V lost 3 bases and J lost 5, with 13 bases in between. The CDR3 is 14 residues long. In DNA, the CDR3 is TGTGCCAGTAGTATGAGCCGACAAGCAACTGAAGCTTTCTTT. Its protein is CASSMSRQATEAFF.

The chain employs TRBV10-1 and TRBJ1-5; no clear D gene. CDR3 length equals 20 residues. Trimming pared 0 bases from V and 0 bases from J, leaving 21 bases between. Germline CDR1 and CDR2: WNHNN and SYGVQD (reference sequence). CDR3 region: CASSESAGKTTKYSNQPQHF. Here the CDR3 DNA reads TGCGCCAGCAGTGAGTCCGCGGGTAAGACGACGAAATATAGCAATCAGCCCCAGCATTTT.

The chain combines TRBV4-1 with TRBJ1-6; D remains unclear. The CDR3 is made up of 16 amino acids. Germline CDR1 and CDR2: MGHRA and YSYEKL. The V gene lost 4 bases and the J gene lost 9 bases, with 19 bases spanning the gap. In DNA form, the CDR3 reads TGCGCCAGCAGCCGCACAGTAGCATTTGTGTCTTCACCCCTCCACTTT. Encoded protein: CASSRTVAFVSSPLHF.

V usage is TRBV29-1 and J usage is TRBJ1-1, with D perhaps TRBD1 (5 bases). V was shortened by 5 bases and J by 6 bases, with 19 bases between the two germline ends. Germline-derived CDR1 and CDR2 are SQVTM and ANQGSEA. CDR3 length: 14 residues. DNA of the CDR3: TGCAGCGTTCGCCGGGACCCTAACCAGGCTGAAGCTTTCTTT. It yields the protein CSVRRDPNQAEAFF.

The chain uses TRBV5-6 and TRBJ2-5; D not certain. The germline V gene encodes CDR1 SGHDT and CDR2 YYEEEE. The V and J ends lost 4 bases and 5 bases respectively, with 15 bases between them. The CDR3 spans 14 residues. As DNA, the CDR3 is TGTGCCAGCAGCCCCCTGCTACAGTTGGAGACCCAGTACTTC. Amino acids: CASSPLLQLETQYF.

The chain carries TRBV9 and TRBJ2-1; the D is unclear. The germline V gene encodes CDR1 SGDLS and CDR2 YYNGEE. CDR3 length: 13 residues. Trimming cost V 1 base and J 8 bases, with 10 bases left between them. CDR3 DNA: TGTGCCAGCAGCGTAAACTCAGCCCATGAGCAGTTCTTC. The encoded protein is CASSVNSAHEQFF. Supplemented by reference TRBV9 and TRBJ2-1, the full variable domain reads DSGVTQTPKHLITATGQRVTLRCSPRSGDLSVYWYQQSLDQGLQFLIQYYNGEERAKGNILERFSAQQFPDLHSELNLSSLELGDSALYFCASSVNSAHEQFFGPGTRLTVL.

The chain couples TRBV9 to TRBJ2-7; D is undetermined. The germline V and J ends were trimmed by 1 base and 2 bases, with 10 bases remaining between them. This CDR3 is built from 14 residues. Germline CDR1 is SGDLS and CDR2 is YYNGEE. The CDR3 DNA sequence: TGTGCCAGCAGCGTAACACAGAGCCCCTACGAGCAGTACTTC. Its protein product is CASSVTQSPYEQYF.

The chain recombines TRBV7-7 with TRBJ1-1; D gene unclear. V lost 5 bases and J 1 base, leaving 8 bases between the germline ends. This CDR3 is 13 amino acids long. Per the germline V gene, CDR1 is SSHAT and CDR2 is FNYEAQ (reference sequence). CDR3 region: CASSQAENTEAFF. The CDR3 DNA reads TGTGCCAGCAGCCAGGCGGAGAACACTGAAGCTTTCTTT.

The CDR3 nucleotides are TGTGCCAGCAGCGCGACGACAGGGACTGGCTACACCTTC. Protein sequence: CASSATTGTGYTF. This chain connects TRBV11-3 to TRBJ1-2, with 7 bases that match TRBD1. The germline V gene encodes CDR1 SGHNT and CDR2 YENEEA. V trimming: 5 bases; J trimming: 7 bases; junction bases outside the gene matches: 7. The CDR3 length is 13 residues.

The rearrangement links TRBV28 to TRBJ1-2; possibly TRBD1 for D (6 bases). V was pared by 3 bases and J by 3 bases, with 11 bases between. The CDR3 spans 14 residues. CDR1 and CDR2 (germline): MDHEN, SYDVKM. For the CDR3, the DNA is TGTGCCAGCAGTTTGAGGGGGAGGGACTATGGCTACACCTTC. Its protein is CASSLRGRDYGYTF.